These T cell receptor beta chains were read from a single sample in a study of blood T cell repertoires in COVID-19. Here immunoSEQ multiplex PCR was the method, and the copy in TCRdb shows in-frame clones only, minus some. Of some 250,000 clones listed, roughly 86% are singletons. Sequenced material: peripheral blood. These receptors were taken from a man at least 80 years old with acute or convalescent COVID-19. Both conserved end residues are part of each CDR3. The D gene is left open where the match is weak. Clone size, where shown, is once, few, many, or a class for clones that have expanded.

clone size: -
V gene: TRBV5-5
J gene: TRBJ1-1
D gene: TRBD1
CDR3 protein: CASSFFDRASNTEAFF
CDR3 DNA: TGTGCCAGCAGCTTCTTTGACAGGGCTAGTAACACTGAAGCTTTCTTT

clone size: -
V gene: TRBV28
J gene: TRBJ2-7
D gene: TRBD1
CDR3 protein: CASRRQGGTYEQYF
CDR3 DNA: TGTGCCAGCAGGAGACAGGGGGGAACCTACGAGCAGTACTTC

clone size: few
V gene: TRBV18
J gene: TRBJ1-2
D gene: -
CDR3 protein: CASSPSQGYGYTF
CDR3 DNA: TGTGCCAGCTCACCATCACAGGGCTATGGCTACACCTTC

clone size: -
V gene: TRBV19
J gene: TRBJ2-2
D gene: TRBD2
CDR3 protein: CASSPNIRLAGARYTGELFF
CDR3 DNA: TGTGCCAGTAGTCCGAATATCCGACTAGCGGGAGCGCGATACACCGGGGAGCTGTTTTTT

clone size: -
V gene: TRBV27
J gene: TRBJ1-6
D gene: TRBD1
CDR3 protein: CASRRDRGNSPLHF
CDR3 DNA: TGTGCCAGCAGACGCGACAGGGGGAATTCACCCCTCCACTTT

clone size: -
V gene: TRBV10-3
J gene: TRBJ1-1
D gene: -
CDR3 protein: CAILSGGSTEAFF
CDR3 DNA: TGTGCCATCCTCAGTGGAGGGAGCACTGAAGCTTTCTTT

clone size: -
V gene: TRBV24-1
J gene: TRBJ2-1
D gene: TRBD2
CDR3 protein: CATSQRGPAYNEQFF
CDR3 DNA: TGTGCCACCAGTCAGCGGGGGCCCGCCTACAATGAGCAGTTCTTC

clone size: -
V gene: TRBV6-6
J gene: TRBJ1-6
D gene: -
CDR3 protein: CASSPSGGSPLHF
CDR3 DNA: TGTGCCAGCAGCCCGAGCGGGGGATCACCCCTCCACTTT

clone size: -
V gene: TRBV5-5
J gene: TRBJ2-2
D gene: TRBD2
CDR3 protein: CASSRTSENLGELFF
CDR3 DNA: TGTGCCAGCAGCAGGACTAGCGAAAACCTCGGGGAGCTGTTTTTT

clone size: -
V gene: TRBV7-9
J gene: TRBJ1-6
D gene: -
CDR3 protein: CASSPGGPHSPLHF
CDR3 DNA: TGTGCCAGCAGCCCCGGAGGGCCCCATTCACCCCTCCACTTT

clone size: few
V gene: TRBV2
J gene: TRBJ1-2
D gene: TRBD1
CDR3 protein: CASSVFQGAGGGYTF
CDR3 DNA: TGTGCCAGCAGTGTCTTTCAGGGGGCAGGTGGTGGCTACACCTTC

clone size: -
V gene: TRBV7-9
J gene: TRBJ2-7
D gene: -
CDR3 protein: CAINPDSTYEQYF
CDR3 DNA: TGTGCCATCAATCCGGACTCTACCTACGAGCAGTACTTC

clone size: -
V gene: TRBV4-2
J gene: TRBJ2-2
D gene: TRBD2
CDR3 protein: CASSPSVREGNTGELFF
CDR3 DNA: TGTGCCAGCAGCCCGTCAGTTAGGGAGGGAAACACCGGGGAGCTGTTTTTT

clone size: -
V gene: TRBV4-2
J gene: TRBJ1-3
D gene: TRBD1
CDR3 protein: CASSQRDRDSGNTIYF
CDR3 DNA: TGTGCCAGCAGCCAACGAGACAGGGACTCTGGAAACACCATATATTTT

clone size: -
V gene: TRBV9
J gene: TRBJ2-1
D gene: TRBD2
CDR3 protein: CASSVLAGEYNEQFF
CDR3 DNA: TGTGCCAGCAGCGTACTGGCGGGGGAGTACAATGAGCAGTTCTTC

clone size: -
V gene: TRBV6-5
J gene: TRBJ1-2
D gene: -
CDR3 protein: CASSYGGQRAYGYTF
CDR3 DNA: TGTGCCAGCAGTTACGGCGGACAGCGAGCCTATGGCTACACCTTC

clone size: -
V gene: TRBV5-1
J gene: TRBJ2-2
D gene: TRBD2
CDR3 protein: CASSLGTSIAGELFF
CDR3 DNA: TGCGCCAGCAGCTTGGGGACTAGCATTGCCGGGGAGCTGTTTTTT

clone size: -
V gene: TRBV6-5
J gene: TRBJ1-1
D gene: TRBD1
CDR3 protein: CASSEQGAVNTEAFF
CDR3 DNA: TGTGCCAGCAGCGAGCAGGGGGCGGTGAACACTGAAGCTTTCTTT

clone size: -
V gene: TRBV7-2
J gene: TRBJ2-1
D gene: -
CDR3 protein: CASSPPAYNEQFF
CDR3 DNA: TGTGCCAGCAGCCCCCCGGCCTACAATGAGCAGTTCTTC

clone size: -
V gene: TRBV28
J gene: TRBJ1-4
D gene: -
CDR3 protein: CASSFGGSGFEKLFF
CDR3 DNA: TGTGCCAGCAGTTTCGGAGGGTCTGGGTTTGAAAAACTGTTTTTT

clone size: once
V gene: TRBV10-1
J gene: TRBJ2-3
D gene: TRBD1
CDR3 protein: CASRPGGPADTQYF
CDR3 DNA: TGCGCCAGCCGACCAGGGGGCCCGGCAGATACGCAGTATTTT

clone size: -
V gene: TRBV4-3
J gene: TRBJ2-1
D gene: TRBD2
CDR3 protein: CASSQGLAGVEQFF
CDR3 DNA: TGCGCCAGCAGCCAAGGACTAGCGGGGGTTGAGCAGTTCTTC

clone size: once
V gene: TRBV12-3/TRBV12-4
J gene: TRBJ2-7
D gene: TRBD1
CDR3 protein: CASSQQGPYEQYF
CDR3 DNA: TGTGCCAGCAGTCAACAGGGGCCCTACGAGCAGTACTTC

clone size: -
V gene: TRBV3-1/TRBV3-2
J gene: TRBJ1-1
D gene: -
CDR3 protein: CASSLRTGKNTEAFF
CDR3 DNA: TGTGCCAGCAGCCTACGAACAGGGAAGAACACTGAAGCTTTCTTT

clone size: -
V gene: TRBV5-1
J gene: TRBJ1-1
D gene: -
CDR3 protein: CASSFQPRDTEAFF
CDR3 DNA: TGCGCCAGCAGCTTCCAGCCCCGGGACACTGAAGCTTTCTTT

clone size: -
V gene: TRBV28
J gene: TRBJ1-6
D gene: TRBD1
CDR3 protein: CASSSRVGTGGNSPLHF
CDR3 DNA: TGTGCCAGCAGTTCTAGAGTTGGGACAGGGGGTAATTCACCCCTCCACTTT

clone size: -
V gene: TRBV7-2
J gene: TRBJ1-2
D gene: TRBD1
CDR3 protein: CASSLTGWDGYGYTF
CDR3 DNA: TGTGCCAGCAGCTTGACAGGGTGGGACGGCTATGGCTACACCTTC

clone size: -
V gene: TRBV7-6
J gene: TRBJ2-7
D gene: TRBD2
CDR3 protein: CASSPREGSYEQYF
CDR3 DNA: TGTGCCAGCAGCCCCAGGGAGGGCTCCTACGAGCAGTACTTC

clone size: -
V gene: TRBV15
J gene: TRBJ1-1
D gene: -
CDR3 protein: CATSVERGTNTEAFF
CDR3 DNA: TGTGCCACCAGCGTGGAACGAGGAACGAACACTGAAGCTTTCTTT

clone size: -
V gene: TRBV28
J gene: TRBJ2-1
D gene: TRBD2
CDR3 protein: CASIFSGLADNEQFF
CDR3 DNA: TGTGCCAGCATCTTCTCGGGACTAGCGGACAATGAGCAGTTCTTC

clone size: -
V gene: TRBV24-1
J gene: TRBJ1-1
D gene: TRBD1
CDR3 protein: CATQAYRGEAFF
CDR3 DNA: TGTGCCACTCAGGCCTACAGGGGGGAAGCTTTCTTT

clone size: -
V gene: TRBV27
J gene: TRBJ2-3
D gene: TRBD1
CDR3 protein: CASSLGRLGPGGVDTQYF
CDR3 DNA: TGTGCCAGCAGTTTGGGTCGATTGGGTCCAGGGGGCGTAGATACGCAGTATTTT

clone size: -
V gene: TRBV6-1
J gene: TRBJ2-5
D gene: -
CDR3 protein: CASSEVGGGETQYF
CDR3 DNA: TGTGCCAGCAGTGAAGTCGGAGGGGGCGAGACCCAGTACTTC

clone size: -
V gene: TRBV6-5
J gene: TRBJ2-7
D gene: -
CDR3 protein: CASSRGWEQYF
CDR3 DNA: TGTGCCAGCAGCCGAGGGTGGGAGCAGTACTTC

clone size: -
V gene: TRBV19
J gene: TRBJ1-4
D gene: TRBD1
CDR3 protein: CASRKTGGVEKLFF
CDR3 DNA: TGTGCCAGTCGAAAGACAGGGGGAGTTGAAAAACTGTTTTTT

clone size: few
V gene: TRBV28
J gene: TRBJ1-1
D gene: TRBD1
CDR3 protein: CASRSGGAQNTEAFF
CDR3 DNA: TGTGCCAGCAGGTCAGGGGGCGCGCAGAACACTGAAGCTTTCTTT

clone size: -
V gene: TRBV7-9
J gene: TRBJ1-4
D gene: TRBD1
CDR3 protein: CASSLWMGTDEKLFF
CDR3 DNA: TGTGCCAGCAGCTTATGGATGGGGACAGATGAAAAACTGTTTTTT

clone size: few
V gene: TRBV27
J gene: TRBJ1-6
D gene: TRBD1
CDR3 protein: CASGDRTNSPLHF
CDR3 DNA: TGTGCCAGCGGGGACAGGACGAATTCACCCCTCCACTTT

clone size: -
V gene: TRBV29-1
J gene: TRBJ2-1
D gene: TRBD2
CDR3 protein: CSADPAGVLNEQFF
CDR3 DNA: TGCAGCGCCGACCCCGCGGGAGTGTTAAATGAGCAGTTCTTC

clone size: -
V gene: TRBV28
J gene: TRBJ1-2
D gene: -
CDR3 protein: CASRAGSRDTGYTF
CDR3 DNA: TGTGCCAGCAGAGCAGGGTCAAGGGATACTGGCTACACCTTC

clone size: once
V gene: TRBV18
J gene: TRBJ2-3
D gene: -
CDR3 protein: CASSGSADTQYF
CDR3 DNA: TGTGCCAGCTCAGGGAGCGCAGATACGCAGTATTTT

clone size: -
V gene: TRBV28
J gene: TRBJ2-3
D gene: -
CDR3 protein: CASSLETGQYF
CDR3 DNA: TGTGCCAGCAGTTTGGAGACCGGGCAGTATTTT

clone size: -
V gene: TRBV18
J gene: TRBJ1-2
D gene: -
CDR3 protein: CASSPKVYTGDAF
CDR3 DNA: TGTGCCAGCTCACCAAAGGTTTATACGGGGGACGCATTC

clone size: -
V gene: TRBV7-2
J gene: TRBJ2-3
D gene: TRBD2
CDR3 protein: CASSLQGLEGGTQYF
CDR3 DNA: TGTGCCAGCAGCTTACAGGGACTAGAGGGAGGTACGCAGTATTTT

clone size: -
V gene: TRBV10-3
J gene: TRBJ1-5
D gene: -
CDR3 protein: CAISESADNQPQHF
CDR3 DNA: TGTGCCATCAGTGAGTCGGCTGACAATCAGCCCCAGCATTTT

clone size: -
V gene: TRBV28
J gene: TRBJ1-2
D gene: TRBD1
CDR3 protein: CASSSLGTGARYYGYTF
CDR3 DNA: TGTGCCAGCAGCTCACTAGGGACAGGAGCTAGATACTATGGCTACACCTTC

clone size: -
V gene: TRBV19
J gene: TRBJ1-5
D gene: -
CDR3 protein: CASSIHGSNQPQHF
CDR3 DNA: TGTGCCAGTAGTATTCACGGTTCCAATCAGCCCCAGCATTTT

clone size: -
V gene: TRBV15
J gene: TRBJ2-3
D gene: -
CDR3 protein: CATSPGIAQYF
CDR3 DNA: TGTGCCACCAGCCCGGGGATAGCGCAGTATTTT

clone size: -
V gene: TRBV6-4
J gene: TRBJ2-1
D gene: TRBD1
CDR3 protein: CASRRTGDNEQFF
CDR3 DNA: TGTGCCAGCAGGCGTACAGGGGACAATGAGCAGTTCTTC

clone size: -
V gene: TRBV7-2
J gene: TRBJ2-6
D gene: TRBD1
CDR3 protein: CASSLDYGTGYSGANVLTF
CDR3 DNA: TGTGCCAGCAGCTTAGATTACGGGACAGGGTACTCCGGGGCCAACGTCCTGACTTTC

clone size: -
V gene: TRBV11-2
J gene: TRBJ2-7
D gene: TRBD2
CDR3 protein: CASSLAGTSGYEQYF
CDR3 DNA: TGTGCCAGCAGCTTAGCGGGGACTAGCGGTTACGAGCAGTACTTC